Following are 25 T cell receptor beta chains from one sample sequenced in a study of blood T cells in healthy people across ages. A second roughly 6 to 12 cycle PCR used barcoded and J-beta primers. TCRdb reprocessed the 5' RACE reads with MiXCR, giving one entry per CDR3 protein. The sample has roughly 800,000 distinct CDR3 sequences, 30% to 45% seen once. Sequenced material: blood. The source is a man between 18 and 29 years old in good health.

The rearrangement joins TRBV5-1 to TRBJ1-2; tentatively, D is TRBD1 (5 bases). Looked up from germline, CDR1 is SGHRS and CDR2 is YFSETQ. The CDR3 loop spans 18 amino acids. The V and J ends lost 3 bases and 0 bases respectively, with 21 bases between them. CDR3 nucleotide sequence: TGCGCCAGCAGCTCGATCATAACAGGAGATCCCTCTAACTATGGCTACACCTTC. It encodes CASSSIITGDPSNYGYTF.

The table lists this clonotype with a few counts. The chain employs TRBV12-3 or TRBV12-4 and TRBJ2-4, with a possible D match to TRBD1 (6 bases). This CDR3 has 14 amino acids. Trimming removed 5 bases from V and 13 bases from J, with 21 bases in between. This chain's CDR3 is CASSVNRVSPEQYF. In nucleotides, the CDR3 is TGTGCCAGCAGTGTAAACAGGGTGAGCCCGGAGCAGTACTTC.

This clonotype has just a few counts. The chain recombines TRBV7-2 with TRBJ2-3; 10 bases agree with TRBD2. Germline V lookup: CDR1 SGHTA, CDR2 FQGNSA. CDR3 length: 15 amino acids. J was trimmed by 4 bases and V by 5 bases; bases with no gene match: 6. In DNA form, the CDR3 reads TGTGCCAGCAGCATTAGCGGGGGGAACCCAGATACGCAGTATTTT. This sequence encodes CASSISGGNPDTQYF.

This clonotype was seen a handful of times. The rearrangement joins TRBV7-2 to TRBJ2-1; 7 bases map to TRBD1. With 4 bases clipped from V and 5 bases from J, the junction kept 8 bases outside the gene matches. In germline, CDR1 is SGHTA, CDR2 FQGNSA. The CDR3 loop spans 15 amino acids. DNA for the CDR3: TGTGCCAGCAGCTCCTCCGGGACAGCGCACAATGAGCAGTTCTTC. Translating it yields CASSSSGTAHNEQFF.

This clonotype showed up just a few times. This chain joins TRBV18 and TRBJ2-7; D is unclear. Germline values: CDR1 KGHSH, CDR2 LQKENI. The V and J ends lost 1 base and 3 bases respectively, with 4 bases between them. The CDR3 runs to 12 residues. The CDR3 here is CASSPRHYEQYF. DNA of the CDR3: TGTGCCAGCTCACCACGGCACTACGAGCAGTACTTC.

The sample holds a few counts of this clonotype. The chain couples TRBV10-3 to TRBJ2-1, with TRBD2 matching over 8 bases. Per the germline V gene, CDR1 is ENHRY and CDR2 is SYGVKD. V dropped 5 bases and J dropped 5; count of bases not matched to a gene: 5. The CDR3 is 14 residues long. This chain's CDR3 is CAISSGLANNEQFF. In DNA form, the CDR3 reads TGTGCCATCAGTAGCGGACTAGCCAACAATGAGCAGTTCTTC.

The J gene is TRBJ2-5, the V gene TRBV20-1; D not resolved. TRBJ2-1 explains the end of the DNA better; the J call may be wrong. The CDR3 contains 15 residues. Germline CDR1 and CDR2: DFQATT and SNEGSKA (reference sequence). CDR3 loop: CSARGSQPDQETQFF. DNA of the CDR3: TGCAGTGCTAGAGGGTCACAGCCCGACCAAGAGACCCAGTTCTTC.

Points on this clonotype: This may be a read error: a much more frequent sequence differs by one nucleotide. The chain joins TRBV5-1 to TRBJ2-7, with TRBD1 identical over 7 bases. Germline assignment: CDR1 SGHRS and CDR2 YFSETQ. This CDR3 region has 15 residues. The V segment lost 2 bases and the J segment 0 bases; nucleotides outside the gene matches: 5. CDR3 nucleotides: TGCGCCAGCAGCTTTACAGGGGCCCTCTCCTACGAGCAGTACTTC. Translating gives CASSFTGALSYEQYF.

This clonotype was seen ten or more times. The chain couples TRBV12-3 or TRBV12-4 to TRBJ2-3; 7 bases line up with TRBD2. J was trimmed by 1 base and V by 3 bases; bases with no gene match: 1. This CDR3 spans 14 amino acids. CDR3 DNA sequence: TGTGCCAGCAGTTTCACTAGCGGCACAGATACGCAGTATTTT. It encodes CASSFTSGTDTQYF.

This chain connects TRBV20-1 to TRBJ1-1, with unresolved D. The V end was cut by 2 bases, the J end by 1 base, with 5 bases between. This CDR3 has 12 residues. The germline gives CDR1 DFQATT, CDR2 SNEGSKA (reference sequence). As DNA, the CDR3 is TGCAGTGCTAGATCCTGGAACACTGAAGCTTTCTTT. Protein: CSARSWNTEAFF.

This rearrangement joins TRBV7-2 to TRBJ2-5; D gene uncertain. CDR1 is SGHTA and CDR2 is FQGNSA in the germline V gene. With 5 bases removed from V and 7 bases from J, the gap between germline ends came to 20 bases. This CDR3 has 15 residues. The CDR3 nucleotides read TGTGCCAGCAGCAGAGCGAGGACCTCTATGACGACCCAGTACTTC. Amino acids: CASSRARTSMTTQYF. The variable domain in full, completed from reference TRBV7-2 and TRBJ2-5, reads GAGVSQSPSNKVTEKGKDVELRCDPISGHTALYWYRQSLGQGLEFLIYFQGNSAPDKSGLPSDRFSAERTGGSVSTLTIQRTQQEDSAVYLCASSRARTSMTTQYFGPGTRLLVL.

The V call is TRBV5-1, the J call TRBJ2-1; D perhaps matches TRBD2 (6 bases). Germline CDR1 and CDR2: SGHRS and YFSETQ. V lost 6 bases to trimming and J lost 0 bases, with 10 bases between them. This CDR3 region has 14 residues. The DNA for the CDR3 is TGCGCCAGCACTGGCGGGGTCTCCTACAATGAGCAGTTCTTC. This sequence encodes CASTGGVSYNEQFF.

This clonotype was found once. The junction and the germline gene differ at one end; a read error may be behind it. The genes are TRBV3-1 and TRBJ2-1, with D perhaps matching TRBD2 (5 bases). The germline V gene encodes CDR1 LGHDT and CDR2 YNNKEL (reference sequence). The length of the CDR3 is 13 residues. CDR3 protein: CVSSRPGNNEQFF. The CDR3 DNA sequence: TGTGTCAGCAGCCGTCCGGGGAACAATGAGCAGTTCTTC.

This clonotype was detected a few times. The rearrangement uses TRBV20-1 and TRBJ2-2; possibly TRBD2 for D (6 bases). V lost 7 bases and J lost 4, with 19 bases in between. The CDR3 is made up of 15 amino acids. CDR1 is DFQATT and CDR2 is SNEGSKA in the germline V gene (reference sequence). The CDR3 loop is CSGMTDWTTTGELFF. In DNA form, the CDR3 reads TGCAGTGGAATGACAGACTGGACTACCACCGGGGAGCTGTTTTTT.

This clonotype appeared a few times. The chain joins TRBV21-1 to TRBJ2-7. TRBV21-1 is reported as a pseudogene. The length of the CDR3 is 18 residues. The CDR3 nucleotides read TGTGCCAGCAGCAAAGAAAGGTCGGTAACCAGTAAATCCTACGAGCAGTACTTC. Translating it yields CASSKERSVTSKSYEQYF.

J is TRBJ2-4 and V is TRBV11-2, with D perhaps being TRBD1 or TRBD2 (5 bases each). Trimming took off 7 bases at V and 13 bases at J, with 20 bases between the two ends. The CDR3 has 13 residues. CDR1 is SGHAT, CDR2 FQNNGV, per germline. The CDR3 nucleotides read TGTGCCAGCAACCGAGGGGCAGGGAGTGAGCAGTACTTC. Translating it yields CASNRGAGSEQYF.

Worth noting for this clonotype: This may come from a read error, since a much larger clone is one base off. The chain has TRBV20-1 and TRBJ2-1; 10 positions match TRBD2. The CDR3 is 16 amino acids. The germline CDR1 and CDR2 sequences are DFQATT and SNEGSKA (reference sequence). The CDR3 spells CSARASGGPSYSEQFF. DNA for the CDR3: TGCAGTGCTAGGGCTAGCGGGGGCCCCTCCTACAGTGAGCAGTTCTTC.

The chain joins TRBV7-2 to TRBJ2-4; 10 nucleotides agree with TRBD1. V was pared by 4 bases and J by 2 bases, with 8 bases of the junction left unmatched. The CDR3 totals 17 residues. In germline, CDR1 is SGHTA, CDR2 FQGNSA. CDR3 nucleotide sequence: TGTGCCAGCAGCTACCCCTCGGGACAGGGGTCCAAAAACATTCAGTACTTC. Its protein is CASSYPSGQGSKNIQYF.

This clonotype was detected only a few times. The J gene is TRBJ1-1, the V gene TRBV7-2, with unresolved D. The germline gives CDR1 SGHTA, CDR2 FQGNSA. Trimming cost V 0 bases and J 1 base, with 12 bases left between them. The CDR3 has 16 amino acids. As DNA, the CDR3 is TGTGCCAGCAGCTTAGCTGGGTCATCGGAGAACACTGAAGCTTTCTTT. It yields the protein CASSLAGSSENTEAFF. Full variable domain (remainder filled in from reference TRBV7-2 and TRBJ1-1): GAGVSQSPSNKVTEKGKDVELRCDPISGHTALYWYRQSLGQGLEFLIYFQGNSAPDKSGLPSDRFSAERTGGSVSTLTIQRTQQEDSAVYLCASSLAGSSENTEAFFGQGTRLTVV.

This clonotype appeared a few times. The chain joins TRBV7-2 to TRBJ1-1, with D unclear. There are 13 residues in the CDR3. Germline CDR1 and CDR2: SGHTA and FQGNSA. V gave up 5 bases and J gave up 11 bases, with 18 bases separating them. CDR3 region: CASSPGRRFYAFF. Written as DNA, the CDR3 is TGTGCCAGCAGCCCGGGCCGCAGGTTTTATGCTTTCTTT.

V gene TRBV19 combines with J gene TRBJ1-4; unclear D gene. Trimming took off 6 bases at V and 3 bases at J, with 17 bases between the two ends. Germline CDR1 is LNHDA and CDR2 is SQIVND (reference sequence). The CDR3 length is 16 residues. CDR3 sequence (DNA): TGTGCCAGTAGAGAACGTGGCGTGGTGGCTAATGAAAAACTGTTTTTT. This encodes CASRERGVVANEKLFF.

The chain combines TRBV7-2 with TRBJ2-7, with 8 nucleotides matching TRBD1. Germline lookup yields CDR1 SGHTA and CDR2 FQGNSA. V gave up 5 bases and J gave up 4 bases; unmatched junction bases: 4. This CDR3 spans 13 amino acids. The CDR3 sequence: CASSRDRRYEQYF. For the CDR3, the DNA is TGTGCCAGCAGCCGGGACAGGCGTTACGAGCAGTACTTC.

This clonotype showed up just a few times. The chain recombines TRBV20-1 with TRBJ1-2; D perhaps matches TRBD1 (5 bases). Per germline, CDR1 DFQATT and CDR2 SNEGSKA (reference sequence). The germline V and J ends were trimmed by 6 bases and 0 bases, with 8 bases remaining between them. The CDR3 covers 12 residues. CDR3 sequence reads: CSARDSNYGYTF. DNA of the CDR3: TGCAGTGCCAGGGATTCTAACTATGGCTACACCTTC.

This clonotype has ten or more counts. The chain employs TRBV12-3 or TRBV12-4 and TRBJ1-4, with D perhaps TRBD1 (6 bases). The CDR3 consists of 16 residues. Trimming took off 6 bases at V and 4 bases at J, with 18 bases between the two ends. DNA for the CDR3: TGTGCCAGCAGACCCCCTTCTGAGGGGGGTAATGAAAAACTGTTTTTT. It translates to CASRPPSEGGNEKLFF.

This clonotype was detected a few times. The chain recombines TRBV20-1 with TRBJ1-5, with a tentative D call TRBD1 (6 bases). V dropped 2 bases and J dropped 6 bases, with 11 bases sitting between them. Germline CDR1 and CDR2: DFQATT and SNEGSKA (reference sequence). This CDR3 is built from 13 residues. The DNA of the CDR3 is TGCAGTGCTAGATATGGGGGCGGTCAGCCCCAGCATTTT. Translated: CSARYGGGQPQHF.